This record concerns one T cell receptor (beta chain) sequence. Its target is unknown. With cryopreserved PBMCs as the source, about 2.2 micrograms of genomic DNA went to TCR beta libraries. The data originate from a study of cytotoxic CD8 clonotypes in ibrutinib-treated CLL. Broader study findings: Clonality grew at ibrutinib response; at progression, it decreased back toward baseline. On treatment, the uncommon public clonotypes contracted or remained stable. Clonality correlated strongly with circulating CD8+ T cells and exceeded age-matched healthy donors at baseline.

Only in-frame clones appear in the TCRdb table, and some are missing; sequencing was by immunoSEQ multiplex PCR. The table has roughly 190,000 clones, 72% seen once; the top ten hold 13%. This CDR3 is 15 amino acids long. V lost 8 bases, J lost 4 bases, and 10 bases stayed unmatched. The germline gives CDR1 SNHLY, CDR2 FYNNEI. The sequence came from a human donor with chronic lymphocytic leukemia. The chain links TRBV2 to TRBJ2-3; 9 bases line up with TRBD2. The starting material was PBMCs, obtained after 24 months of ibrutinib treatment. The CDR3 is CASLRVGGRADTQYF. Written as DNA, the CDR3 is TGTGCCAGCCTTCGAGTGGGCGGGAGGGCAGATACGCAGTATTTT.